Shown below are 10 T cell receptor beta chains from a single sample sequenced in a study of cytomegalovirus exposure and HLA in healthy donors. Use of 60 Vbeta and 13 Jbeta primers characterized the PCR. Clones were sequenced by immunoSEQ multiplex PCR, and TCRdb holds only the in-frame ones, with some missing. The table lists around 130,000 clones, approximately 85% of them singletons. Material for sequencing was PBMCs. Source of these receptors: a boy aged 10-17 years in good health and CMV-seronegative.

This clone showed up just once. The rearrangement joins TRBV18 to TRBJ1-1; a weak D match, TRBD1 (6 bases). This CDR3 region has 12 residues. Per germline, CDR1 KGHSH and CDR2 LQKENI. V lost 6 bases and J lost 6, with 11 bases in between. The CDR3 here is CASSLAGAEAFF. The CDR3 nucleotides read TGTGCCAGCTCCCTTGCAGGGGCTGAAGCTTTCTTT.

This chain links TRBV7-9 with TRBJ2-1; 7 nucleotides match TRBD2. The trim removed 4 bases at V and 2 bases at J, leaving 14 bases unmatched. CDR3 length equals 18 residues. Germline V gene sequence: CDR1 SEHNR, CDR2 FQNEAQ (reference sequence). CDR3 bases: TGTGCCAGCAGCTCCCAGCCTAGAAGCGGGATCCCCTACAATGAGCAGTTCTTC. This encodes CASSSQPRSGIPYNEQFF.

The J gene is TRBJ2-3, the V gene TRBV6-1; the match to TRBD2 covers 11 bases. V was pared by 5 bases and J by 6 bases, with 7 bases of the junction left unmatched. Germline assignment: CDR1 MNHNS and CDR2 SASEGT. This CDR3 is built from 15 residues. Here the CDR3 reads CASSKTSGGPDTQYF. The CDR3 DNA follows: TGTGCCAGCAGTAAAACTAGCGGGGGCCCGGATACGCAGTATTTT.

The chain employs TRBV6-5 and TRBJ1-2; TRBD1 matches 8 bases. The germline V gene encodes CDR1 MNHEY and CDR2 SVGAGI. V trimming: 6 bases; J trimming: 7 bases; junction bases outside the gene matches: 10. The CDR3 contains 14 residues. The CDR3 coding sequence is TGTGCCAGCAGCCGGGACAGGCGCCGGGGTGGCTACACCTTC. Encoded protein: CASSRDRRRGGYTF.

V is TRBV9 and J is TRBJ2-1; unclear D gene. Trimming pared 3 bases from V and 0 bases from J, leaving 13 bases between. Looked up from germline, CDR1 is SGDLS and CDR2 is YYNGEE. The CDR3 loop spans 16 amino acids. The CDR3 here is CASSAPPLSSYNEQFF. CDR3 coding DNA: TGTGCCAGCAGCGCCCCCCCCCTGAGCTCCTACAATGAGCAGTTCTTC.

CDR3 in DNA: TGTGCCAGTATAAAACAGGGGACTGAAGCTTTCTTT. As protein: CASIKQGTEAFF. The chain joins TRBV19 to TRBJ1-1, with 7 bases matching TRBD1. CDR1 is LNHDA, CDR2 SQIVND, per germline (reference sequence). The V gene end was trimmed by 7 bases and the J gene end by 5 bases; junction bases not matched to a gene: 4. The length of the CDR3 is 12 residues.

This chain joins TRBV14 and TRBJ2-1; D is perhaps TRBD2 (5 bases). The CDR3 is made up of 14 amino acids. V was clipped by 4 bases and J by 3 bases, with 10 bases between them. Looked up from germline, CDR1 is SGHDN and CDR2 is FVKESK. CDR3 sequence (DNA): TGTGCCAGCAGCCCCTCCACTAGCTACAATGAGCAGTTCTTC. This sequence encodes CASSPSTSYNEQFF.

There are a few counts of this clone. The V and J genes are TRBV6-1 and TRBJ2-5; the match to TRBD1 covers 7 bases. The CDR3 runs to 11 residues. Germline V CDR1 and CDR2: MNHNS, SASEGT. The V and J ends lost 4 bases and 9 bases, in that order; junction bases with no gene match: 2. The CDR3 protein is CASSAQGAQYF. CDR3 bases: TGTGCCAGCAGTGCCCAGGGGGCCCAGTACTTC.

This clone has a single count. This chain links TRBV9 with TRBJ1-1, with 7 positions matching TRBD1. CDR1 is SGDLS and CDR2 is YYNGEE in the germline V gene. The CDR3 extends over 14 amino acids. Trimming took 4 bases from V and 5 from J; bases not matched to a gene: 8. The CDR3 loop is CASSTTDRATEAFF. Here the CDR3 DNA reads TGTGCCAGCAGCACAACAGACAGGGCGACTGAAGCTTTCTTT.

This clone was found once. V usage is TRBV5-4 and J usage is TRBJ2-2; 14 bases agree with TRBD2. Germline CDR1 reads SGHNT; CDR2 reads YYREEE (reference sequence). Trimming at V came to 4 bases and at J to 3 bases, leaving 14 bases not matched to a gene. This CDR3 comprises 20 residues. CDR3 amino acids: CASSPAGTSGGVFDTGELFF. Written as DNA, the CDR3 is TGTGCCAGCAGCCCTGCTGGGACTAGCGGGGGAGTTTTCGACACCGGGGAGCTGTTTTTT.